Below, one T cell receptor beta chain is given with its context. No antigen is known for it. Base quality data are lacking; no much larger clone is found one base away. Per the publication, the time point label means: 2014-2015 season, pre-vaccination. Seasonal inactivated influenza vaccine (Fluvarix) was administered to adults, and sorted blood CD4 subsets were tracked by TCRB sequencing before and after vaccination. Subjects were considered eligible if community-dwelling and if influenza vaccine had not been received in the prior 6 months. Exclusions included influenza vaccine contraindications, substance abuse, HIV/AIDS, active malignancy, immunomodulatory medication and active illness such as respiratory infection. At each time point, somewhere between about 40 and 100 mL of blood was taken. Circulating Tfh were defined as non-naive CD4+CXCR5+PD-1+ cells and sorted into ICOS+CD38+ and ICOS-CD38- fractions. Ficoll-Paque PLUS or SepMate separation was used to isolate PBMC. Cell subsets were sorted from PBMC on a BD FACS Aria before DNA extraction.

This record belongs to a study of follicular helper T cells after annual influenza vaccination (dated by TCRdb to about 2017). In terms of the full investigation: Blood was drawn on days 0, 7 and 28 after each seasonal influenza vaccination. To look at recall of cTfh clones, some subjects were tracked through successive annual vaccinations covering the 2013-2014, 2014-2015 and 2015-2016 seasons. One week after vaccination, a second recruited cohort of 12 to 13 subjects (Table S1) displayed a similar ICOS+CD38+ cTfh response. Multi-year samples were available for six subjects, with four spanning two vaccination seasons and two spanning three seasons. The 2013-2014 samples were cryopreserved, while the 2015 samples were processed right after collection.

Libraries came from the immunoSEQ multiplex PCR assay. Adaptive Biotechnologies carried out TCRB amplification, library preparation, sequencing and preliminary bioinformatics at Survey level resolution. For TCRB sequencing, genomic DNA from sorted cTfh populations was amplified by multiplex PCR. The paper's processing steps were these. In R, clonality was calculated as 1 minus the normalized Shannon entropy, and the Gini index was computed using the R package ineq. Overlap score was defined as the summed counts of shared sequences divided by the total counts of all sequences in both compared samples. The significance of shared clonotypes was tested with Fisher's exact test, assuming a theoretical repertoire of 10^7 TCRB sequences. Entries here come from immuneACCESS through TCRdb and include only in-frame sequences with V and J called. Some clones fail to appear in such tables; in the studies checked, an unresolved V gene covers under half of the shortfall, and the cause of the remainder is unknown. V and J calls and clone size follow that table, whereas D and trimming were derived from the DNA. The sample has over 25,000 clones on record, roughly 80% of them singletons. The ten biggest clones cover around 1.2% of the sample.

The CDR3 numbers 15 residues from cysteine through phenylalanine. Of the read, only the CDR3 DNA is kept; its 45 bases are in frame from base 1. Relative to germline, V is 0 bases shorter and J is 0 bases shorter, with 7 bases between their ends. CDR1 SGDLS and CDR2 YYNGEE are derived from the germline V gene. The research as a whole found: Successive annual vaccinations recalled a recurrent oligoclonal ICOS+CD38+ cTfh response that contained tetramer and AIM influenza-specific clonotypes. Because only roughly 10-20% of the analyzed cells gave productive TCRB sequences, there was no way to sample rare clonotypes. Day 7 ICOS+CD38+ clones were most often found later in ICOS-CD38- cTfh, suggesting that subset may serve as a memory reservoir. ICOS+CD38+ cTfh clonality correlated with the frequency of that population, and its change correlated with the change in circulating plasmablast frequency.

Here the sequenced sample was CXCR5+ CD38- circulating T follicular helper cells from blood, taken on the day of influenza vaccination. What the cell subset or site label conveys for this sample: circulating Tfh, non-naive CD4+CXCR5+PD-1+ (ICOS+CD38+ or ICOS-CD38-). The chain joins TRBV9 to TRBJ1-3; the best D guess is TRBD1, with 5 bases matching. The sequence derives from an adult who received the influenza vaccine. CDR3 region: CASSVGQISGNTIYF. In nucleotides, the sequence is TGTGCCAGCAGCGTAGGACAGATCTCTGGAAACACCATATATTTT.